The 18 T cell receptor beta chains presented below share a single source sample, sequenced in a study of cytomegalovirus exposure and HLA in healthy donors. Both 60 Vbeta primers and 13 Jbeta primers went into the PCR. Libraries were prepared by immunoSEQ multiplex PCR; TCRdb keeps only in-frame clonotypes and omits some of them. The repertoire holds roughly 130,000 clones, with about 74% as singletons. The sequenced sample consisted of PBMCs. Every receptor here comes from a woman aged 45-60 years in good health and CMV-seropositive.

V gene TRBV7-9 combines with J gene TRBJ2-2; tentative D call: TRBD2 (6 bases). Trimming removed 5 bases at V and 4 bases at J, with 14 bases between. Germline assignment: CDR1 SEHNR and CDR2 FQNEAQ (reference sequence). The CDR3 runs 15 residues. The CDR3 nucleotides are TGTGCCAGCAGCCCGGACGTGGAGGGCACCGGGGAGCTGTTTTTT. Its protein product is CASSPDVEGTGELFF.

The chain couples TRBV6-1 to TRBJ1-5, with 7 bases fitting TRBD1. The V segment lost 5 bases and the J segment 1 base; nucleotides outside the gene matches: 5. The CDR3 sequence is 15 residues long. CDR1 and CDR2 (germline): MNHNS, SASEGT. CDR3 bases: TGTGCCAGCAGTCGAGGGGGCGCGAGCAATCAGCCCCAGCATTTT. It codes for CASSRGGASNQPQHF.

The chain employs TRBV25-1 and TRBJ2-1; TRBD1 is a possible D gene (7 bases). The CDR3 is 14 amino acids. Trimming stripped 8 bases from V and 5 bases from J, with 16 bases between. Germline V gives CDR1 MGHDK, CDR2 SYGVNS. In DNA, the CDR3 is TGTGCCAGCCGGAGGAGGGGGCCAAACAATGAGCAGTTCTTC. Its protein is CASRRRGPNNEQFF.

The rearrangement joins TRBV29-1 to TRBJ1-2; tentatively, D is TRBD1 (5 bases). The CDR3 loop spans 13 amino acids. The V end was cut by 4 bases, the J end by 0 bases, with 9 bases between. Per germline, CDR1 SQVTM and CDR2 ANQGSEA. DNA for the CDR3: TGCAGCGTTGGGAGGGGAGCTAACTATGGCTACACCTTC. This translates into CSVGRGANYGYTF.

This chain uses TRBV4-3 with TRBJ2-5; D call uncertain. V was pared by 0 bases and J by 5 bases, with 13 bases between. The V gene's germline CDR1 is LGHNA and CDR2 YSLEER. CDR3 length equals 15 residues. This CDR3 reads CASSQDEAGRETQYF. Written as DNA, the CDR3 is TGCGCCAGCAGCCAAGATGAGGCTGGAAGGGAGACCCAGTACTTC.

This sequence joins TRBV7-9 and TRBJ1-2, with D unclear. The CDR3 is made up of 13 amino acids. Looked up from germline, CDR1 is SEHNR and CDR2 is FQNEAQ (reference sequence). V was shortened by 0 bases and J by 6 bases, with 8 bases between the two germline ends. CDR3 in DNA: TGTGCCAGCAGCTTAGCCTACCCCCATGGCTACACCTTC. Translation gives CASSLAYPHGYTF. Complete variable domain (other parts from reference TRBV7-9 and TRBJ1-2): DTGVSQNPRHKITKRGQNVTFRCDPISEHNRLYWYRQTLGQGPEFLTYFQNEAQLEKSRLLSDRFSAERPKGSFSTLEIQRTEQGDSAMYLCASSLAYPHGYTFGSGTRLTVV.

This sequence joins TRBV4-2 and TRBJ2-5; 9 positions match TRBD1. Matching the DNA end better, TRBJ2-7 makes the J call doubtful. This CDR3 is 16 amino acids long. The V gene's germline CDR1 is LGHNA and CDR2 YNFKEQ. The CDR3 sequence: CASSQDGGDREYEQYF. In nucleotides, the CDR3 is TGTGCCAGCAGCCAAGATGGGGGGGACAGGGAATACGAGCAGTACTTC.

This sequence joins TRBV27 and TRBJ1-1; D is unresolved. The germline V and J ends were trimmed by 5 bases and 6 bases, with 19 bases remaining between them. Germline V gene lookup returns CDR1 MNHEY and CDR2 SMNVEV (reference sequence). This CDR3 is 15 amino acids long. The CDR3 sequence is CASSPSGFGVPEAFF. CDR3 sequence (DNA): TGTGCCAGCAGTCCGTCGGGGTTTGGGGTCCCTGAAGCTTTCTTT.

J is TRBJ2-5 and V is TRBV5-1, with D unresolved. Trimming stripped 0 bases from V and 12 bases from J, with 12 bases between. The CDR3 has 12 amino acids. The V gene's germline CDR1 is SGHRS and CDR2 YFSETQ. The CDR3 spells CASSLGPTRKYF. The CDR3 nucleotides read TGCGCCAGCAGCTTGGGCCCTACGCGCAAGTACTTC.

This chain links TRBV11-2 with TRBJ2-3, with D hard to call. The germline V gene encodes CDR1 SGHAT and CDR2 FQNNGV. V lost 5 bases and J lost 3, with 9 bases in between. The length of the CDR3 is 13 residues. The CDR3 sequence is CASSLLGTDTQYF. Written as DNA, the CDR3 is TGTGCCAGCAGCCTACTCGGGACAGATACGCAGTATTTT. The whole variable domain, filled in from reference TRBV11-2 and TRBJ2-3, reads EAGVAQSPRYKIIEKRQSVAFWCNPISGHATLYWYQQILGQGPKLLIQFQNNGVVDDSQLPKDRFSAERLKGVDSTLKIQPAKLEDSAVYLCASSLLGTDTQYFGPGTRLTVL.

The chain employs TRBV7-2 and TRBJ2-1, with 10 bases lining up with TRBD1. The CDR3 is 15 amino acids. V was clipped by 4 bases and J by 5 bases; unmatched bases: 5. Germline-derived CDR1 and CDR2 are SGHTA and FQGNSA. CDR3 sequence: CASSSDRGSHNEQFF. CDR3 DNA: TGTGCCAGCAGCTCGGACAGGGGGAGCCACAATGAGCAGTTCTTC. Using reference TRBV7-2 and TRBJ2-1 for the parts outside the CDR3, the full variable domain is GAGVSQSPSNKVTEKGKDVELRCDPISGHTALYWYRQSLGQGLEFLIYFQGNSAPDKSGLPSDRFSAERTGGSVSTLTIQRTQQEDSAVYLCASSSDRGSHNEQFFGPGTRLTVL.

This chain joins TRBV7-2 and TRBJ1-4; D is perhaps TRBD1 (5 bases). V was trimmed by 6 bases and J by 8 bases, leaving 13 bases between them. The germline V gene encodes CDR1 SGHTA and CDR2 FQGNSA. This CDR3 spans 13 amino acids. Written as DNA, the CDR3 is TGTGCCAGCAGGGGTCTGTCAGGGGAAAAACTGTTTTTT. Translated, it gives CASRGLSGEKLFF.

This sequence joins TRBV27 and TRBJ2-3, with a tentative D call TRBD1 (9 bases). With 4 bases removed from V and 14 bases from J, the gap between germline ends came to 19 bases. The CDR3 contains 13 residues. Germline loops: CDR1 MNHEY, CDR2 SMNVEV (reference sequence). Here the CDR3 reads CASSSSGTGTRYF. CDR3 bases: TGTGCCAGCAGTTCCTCCGGGACAGGGACTAGGTATTTT.

V gene TRBV9 combines with J gene TRBJ1-4, with TRBD1 matching over 7 bases. This CDR3 spans 16 amino acids. Trimming removed 3 bases from V and 8 bases from J; junction bases left unmatched: 13. Germline loops: CDR1 SGDLS, CDR2 YYNGEE. CDR3 amino acids: CASSARWGQTSEKLFF. DNA of the CDR3: TGTGCCAGCAGCGCCAGATGGGGACAGACGTCCGAAAAACTGTTTTTT.

In this sample, this clone turned up a few times. The chain recombines TRBV14 with TRBJ2-1; 7 bases align to TRBD2. The CDR3 has 15 residues. V was clipped by 2 bases and J by 6 bases; unmatched bases: 7. Per the germline V gene, CDR1 is SGHDN and CDR2 is FVKESK. The chain's CDR3 is CASSQTSGAGNEQFF. Written as DNA, the CDR3 is TGTGCCAGCAGCCAAACCAGCGGGGCAGGCAATGAGCAGTTCTTC.

CDR3 coding DNA: TGCAGTGCCCTTCGGGGGGAGCAGTACTTC. It is translated as CSALRGEQYF. The chain joins TRBV20-1 to TRBJ2-7; D may be TRBD2 (6 bases). Germline CDR1 reads DFQATT; CDR2 reads SNEGSKA (reference sequence). The CDR3 has 10 residues. Trimming took off 6 bases at V and 7 bases at J, with 10 bases between the two ends.

This rearrangement joins TRBV6-1 to TRBJ2-3, with 10 positions matching TRBD2. The V gene's germline CDR1 is MNHNS and CDR2 SASEGT. The CDR3 loop spans 16 amino acids. With V trimmed by 4 bases and J by 1 base, 5 bases remained unmatched. CDR3 in amino acids: CASSVGAGGGTDTQYF. The CDR3 nucleotides read TGTGCCAGCAGTGTGGGAGCGGGGGGGGGCACAGATACGCAGTATTTT.

This clone was seen once. The rearrangement joins TRBV2 to TRBJ2-2, with 7 nucleotides matching TRBD1. The germline V gene encodes CDR1 SNHLY and CDR2 FYNNEI. This CDR3 region has 15 residues. V shed 5 bases, J shed 3 bases, and the junction held 6 bases outside the gene matches. The CDR3 is CASSYRTGYTGELFF. In nucleotides, the CDR3 is TGTGCCAGCAGTTACAGGACAGGTTACACCGGGGAGCTGTTTTTT.